This T cell receptor (beta chain) was profiled in a study of blood T cell repertoires in COVID-19. At the level of the study: PBMCs, B-cell-depleted T cells, or T cells were the source of the cDNA or gDNA that made up the material.

Trimming stripped 4 bases from V and 4 bases from J, with 17 bases between. This CDR3 comprises 16 residues. Germline V gene sequence: CDR1 ENHRY, CDR2 SYGVKD. Per the authors' pipeline: Amplified reference gene primers provided the basis for estimating nucleated cell counts. Method: immunoSEQ multiplex PCR; TCRdb's copy keeps in-frame clones and lacks some. The V and J calls and clone size come from that table; D and trimming were worked out from the DNA. Altogether roughly 150,000 clones are present, around four fifths being singletons, with the ten largest covering roughly 3.1%. The chain links TRBV10-3 to TRBJ2-1; TRBD1 might be the D (5 bases). Sequenced input: peripheral blood. This receptor was identified in a man between 65 and 79 years old with acute or convalescent COVID-19. The CDR3 region has the DNA TGTGCCATCAGTGTAGGGGTAGTATCCCTATACAATGAGCAGTTCTTC. Its protein product is CAISVGVVSLYNEQFF.